The TCR beta chain under discussion was sequenced for a study of blood T cell repertoires in COVID-19. Germline CDR1 and CDR2: SGHNT and YYREEE (reference sequence). The CDR3 is made up of 17 amino acids. V gave up 4 bases and J gave up 7 bases, with 21 bases separating them. TCRdb's table, derived via immunoSEQ multiplex PCR, lists solely in-frame clones and lacks some. The sample consists of over 450,000 clones, 80% to 90% of them appearing once. The TCR sequence derives from a man between 18 and 35 years old with COVID-19, enrolled during active disease. The genes are TRBV5-4 and TRBJ1-6, with D possibly being TRBD1 (5 bases). Sequenced sample: peripheral blood. As DNA, the CDR3 is TGTGCCAGCAGCCGTCTACAGTCACAGGCGGGGAATTCACCCCTCCACTTT. As protein: CASSRLQSQAGNSPLHF.